This T cell receptor beta chain was recorded in a study of blood T cell repertoires in COVID-19 (dated by TCRdb to about 2020). Study-level background: Collaborator samples came from the United States, Italy and Spain and covered acute and convalescent phases of COVID-19. The dataset comprised deeply sampled blood TCRbeta repertoires from subjects exposed to, actively infected with, or recovered from COVID-19. A freely available public database, intended as a resource for researchers studying the immune response to SARS-CoV-2, is where the repertoires were released. The samples were drawn from the first 160 participants of the ongoing ImmuneRACE study and from under 1,500 subjects provided by 6 global collaborators. The material from the prospective study consisted of cDNA or gDNA derived from T cells, B-cell-depleted T cells, or PBMCs. The sample metadata nearly always contained a de-identified subject ID, COVID-19 status, age in years and sex. Where available, HLA class I and class II types were obtained from metadata supplied by the sample provider rather than from assay-based typing. Study-level results and caveats: How much clinical and demographic metadata was included differed by source and by participant, and the metadata was provided uncurated.

The immunoSEQ Assay, a bias-controlled multiplex PCR, was used to amplify TCRbeta CDR3 regions from genomic DNA. On the authors' methods: The number of nucleated cells in each sample was estimated by amplification of reference gene primers within the assay. To quantify the absolute abundance of each unique TCRbeta CDR3 rearrangement, sequence reads were collapsed and filtered. For each sample, productive Simpson clonality was calculated by taking the square root of Simpson's diversity index across productive rearrangements. In its TCRdb copy, this immuneACCESS table keeps in-frame sequences only and misses some clones. Where compared with another copy, unresolved V genes explain less than half of these, and the others have no known cause. V and J calls and clone size are copied from that table; D and trimming were computed from the DNA. This sample holds 250,000 to 300,000 clones; roughly 87% were observed only once. The ten biggest clones cover 2.2% of the sample.

Sequences MNHNS (CDR1) and SASEGT (CDR2) are obtained from the germline V gene. Between the V and J ends, shortened by 2 bases and 4 bases respectively, the junction contains 11 bases. The CDR3 contains 14 residues, cysteine and phenylalanine counted. Only CDR3 DNA is held: 42 bases, read in frame from base 1. Comments on this clone: The clone's antigen remains unknown. Nothing much larger sits one base from this clone, and base qualities are not available.

A second Seattle source provided samples from volunteer blood donors who had recovered from COVID-19. Each collaborating institution followed its own protocols to collect whole blood in K2EDTA tubes. For TCRbeta analysis, collaborators shipped samples as frozen whole blood, isolated PBMCs, or DNA extracted from either of those sample types. The chain was built from TRBV6-1 and TRBJ1-2; TRBD1 could be the D gene, as 5 bases match. Sequencing was performed on peripheral blood. The TCR originated in a woman aged 45-65 years who had recovered from COVID-19. At the DNA level, the sequence is TGTGCCAGCAGTGAAAGGGGACTTTTCTATGGCTACACCTTC. This sequence encodes CASSERGLFYGYTF.